Listed here are 13 T cell receptor beta chains from one sample, sequenced in a study of T cell responses to AZD1222 COVID-19 vaccine. The method was immunoSEQ multiplex PCR; TCRdb's version includes in-frame clones alone and lacks a portion of them. The sample has some 63,000 clones; 89% are singletons. The source material was peripheral blood, sampled 28 days after the second AZD1222 dose. The receptor set was obtained from an adult who received the AZD1222 COVID-19 vaccine.

This sequence joins TRBV2 and TRBJ1-2; possible D gene TRBD1, 6 bases. The CDR3 is made up of 15 amino acids. Germline V gives CDR1 SNHLY, CDR2 FYNNEI. Trimming removed 6 bases at V and 7 bases at J, with 21 bases between. The CDR3 DNA is TGTGCCAGCAGCATTATCCAACAGGGCCCGGGTGGCTACACCTTC. The encoded protein is CASSIIQQGPGGYTF.

This rearrangement joins TRBV10-3 to TRBJ2-7; TRBD1 matches 10 bases. Germline-derived CDR1 and CDR2 are ENHRY and SYGVKD. CDR3 size: 14 residues. The trim removed 2 bases at V and 7 bases at J, leaving 5 bases unmatched. The CDR3 is CAISEGTGAWEQYF. Here the CDR3 DNA reads TGTGCCATCAGTGAGGGGACAGGGGCCTGGGAGCAGTACTTC.

This chain uses TRBV12-3 or TRBV12-4 with TRBJ2-3, with D maybe TRBD2 (6 bases). The CDR3 is 12 residues long. V was pared by 4 bases and J by 9 bases, with 11 bases between. The CDR3 loop reads CASSSRGGTQYF. The CDR3 DNA reads as TGTGCCAGCAGTTCTCGAGGAGGGACGCAGTATTTT.

The CDR3 loop is CASGYPESVTGELFF. The CDR3 DNA is TGTGCTAGTGGTTATCCAGAGTCGGTCACCGGGGAGCTGTTTTTT. The rearrangement joins TRBV12-5 to TRBJ2-2; no firm D call. This CDR3 region has 15 residues. V lost 4 bases and J lost 4, with 13 bases in between. The germline V gene has CDR1 LGHNT and CDR2 FRNRAP.

CDR3 sequence: CASSQVLLGGGQKETQYF. The CDR3 DNA reads TGCGCCAGCAGCCAAGTTCTCTTAGGGGGGGGCCAGAAAGAGACCCAGTACTTC. The chain combines TRBV4-3 with TRBJ2-5; a possible D gene is TRBD2 (7 bases). The CDR3 loop spans 18 amino acids. CDR1 is LGHNA and CDR2 is YSLEER in the germline V gene. V lost 1 base and J 3 bases, leaving 21 bases between the germline ends.

This chain connects TRBV29-1 to TRBJ1-1, with 7 bases that match TRBD1. V was clipped by 6 bases and J by 1 base; unmatched bases: 5. Germline CDR1 is SQVTM and CDR2 is ANQGSEA. The CDR3 is made up of 13 amino acids. This CDR3 is CSVGGLQNTEAFF. The CDR3 DNA reads as TGCAGCGTAGGGGGCCTACAGAACACTGAAGCTTTCTTT.

V is TRBV18 and J is TRBJ2-6; D unclear. Germline V gene lookup returns CDR1 KGHSH and CDR2 LQKENI. The CDR3 spans 13 residues. Between the trimmed V and J ends, which lost 5 bases and 0 bases, there was a span of 2 bases. The CDR3 here is CASSGSGANVLTF. CDR3 coding DNA: TGTGCCAGCTCAGGCTCTGGGGCCAACGTCCTGACTTTC.

The chain uses TRBV18 and TRBJ2-7; D is perhaps TRBD2 (6 bases). This CDR3 is built from 13 residues. The germline gives CDR1 KGHSH, CDR2 LQKENI. Deletions cut 6 bases from V and 2 bases from J, with 11 bases between. The CDR3 sequence is CASSKGGAYEQYF. The DNA of the CDR3 is TGTGCCAGCTCGAAAGGAGGGGCCTACGAGCAGTACTTC.

The chain couples TRBV5-1 to TRBJ2-3; tentative D call: TRBD2 (7 bases). CDR1 and CDR2 (germline): SGHRS, YFSETQ. The CDR3 consists of 14 residues. V was clipped by 7 bases and J by 4 bases, with 16 bases between them. CDR3 loop: CASPPGGRADTQYF. In DNA form, the CDR3 reads TGCGCCAGCCCACCGGGGGGCAGGGCAGATACGCAGTATTTT.

This chain connects TRBV9 to TRBJ1-4; 7 bases are shared with TRBD1. Germline V gene lookup returns CDR1 SGDLS and CDR2 YYNGEE. V dropped 4 bases and J dropped 0; count of bases not matched to a gene: 15. The CDR3 extends over 19 amino acids. The CDR3 DNA is TGTGCCAGCAGCCCGGGACAGCGCGAACACCTCCCAACTAATGAAAAACTGTTTTTT. Translated: CASSPGQREHLPTNEKLFF.

The chain has TRBV11-3 and TRBJ2-2; 8 bases fit TRBD2. Unmatched junction bases numbered 1, after V lost 2 bases and J lost 5 bases. The CDR3 is made up of 14 amino acids. The germline V gene has CDR1 SGHNT and CDR2 YENEEA. CDR3 region: CASSLTSGTGELFF. The CDR3 nucleotides are TGTGCCAGCAGCTTAACTAGCGGAACCGGGGAGCTGTTTTTT.

This rearrangement joins TRBV25-1 to TRBJ2-7; 9 bases are shared with TRBD1. J was trimmed by 5 bases and V by 5 bases; bases with no gene match: 7. The CDR3 extends over 14 amino acids. Per the germline V gene, CDR1 is MGHDK and CDR2 is SYGVNS. CDR3 nucleotide sequence: TGTGCCAGCAGTAGAAGGGACAGGGTCCACGAGCAGTACTTC. Protein product: CASSRRDRVHEQYF.

CDR3 region: CASSQDNSREQYF. The CDR3 region has the DNA TGTGCCAGCAGCCAAGATAATAGTCGCGAGCAGTACTTC. The J gene is TRBJ2-7, the V gene TRBV3-1 (or the pseudogene TRBV3-2); D is undetermined. Deletions cut 0 bases from V and 6 bases from J, with 9 bases between. This CDR3 has 13 residues. Germline CDR1 reads LGHDT; CDR2 reads YNNKEL (reference sequence).